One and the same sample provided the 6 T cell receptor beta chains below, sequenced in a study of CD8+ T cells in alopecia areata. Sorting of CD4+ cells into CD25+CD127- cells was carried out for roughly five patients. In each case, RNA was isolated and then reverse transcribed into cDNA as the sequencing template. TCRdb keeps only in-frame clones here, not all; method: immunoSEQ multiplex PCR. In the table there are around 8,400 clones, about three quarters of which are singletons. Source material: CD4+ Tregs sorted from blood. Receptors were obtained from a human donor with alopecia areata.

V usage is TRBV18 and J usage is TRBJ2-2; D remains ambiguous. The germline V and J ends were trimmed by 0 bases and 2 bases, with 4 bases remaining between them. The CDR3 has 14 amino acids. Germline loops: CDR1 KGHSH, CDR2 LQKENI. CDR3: CASSPPVNTGELFF. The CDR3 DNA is TGTGCCAGCTCACCACCGGTCAACACCGGGGAGCTGTTTTTT.

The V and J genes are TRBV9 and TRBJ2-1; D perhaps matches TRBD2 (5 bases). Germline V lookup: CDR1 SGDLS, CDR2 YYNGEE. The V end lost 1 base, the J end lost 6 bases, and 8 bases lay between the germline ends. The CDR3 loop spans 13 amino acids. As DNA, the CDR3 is TGTGCCAGCAGCGTACCGGGGAGCAATGAGCAGTTCTTC. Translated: CASSVPGSNEQFF.

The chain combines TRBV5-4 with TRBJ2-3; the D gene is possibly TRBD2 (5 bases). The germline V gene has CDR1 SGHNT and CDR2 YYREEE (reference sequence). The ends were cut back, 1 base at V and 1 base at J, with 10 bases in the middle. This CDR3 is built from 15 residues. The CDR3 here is CASSLKWGGTDTQYF. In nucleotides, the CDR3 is TGTGCCAGCAGCTTGAAGTGGGGAGGCACAGATACGCAGTATTTT.

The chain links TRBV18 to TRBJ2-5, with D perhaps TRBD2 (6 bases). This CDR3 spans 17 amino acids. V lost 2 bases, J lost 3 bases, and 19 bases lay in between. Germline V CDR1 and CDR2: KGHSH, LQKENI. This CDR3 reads CASSPIRFGSPKETQYF. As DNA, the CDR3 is TGTGCCAGCTCACCAATCAGATTCGGGAGTCCGAAAGAGACCCAGTACTTC.

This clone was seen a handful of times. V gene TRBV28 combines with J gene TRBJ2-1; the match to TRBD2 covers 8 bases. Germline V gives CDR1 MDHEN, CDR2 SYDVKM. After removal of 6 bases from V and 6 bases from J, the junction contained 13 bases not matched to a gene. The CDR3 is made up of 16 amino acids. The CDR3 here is CASSRSGLVLFNEQFF. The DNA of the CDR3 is TGTGCCAGCAGCCGATCGGGACTAGTTTTGTTCAATGAGCAGTTCTTC. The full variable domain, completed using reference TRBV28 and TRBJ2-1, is DVKVTQSSRYLVKRTGEKVFLECVQDMDHENMFWYRQDPGLGLRLIYFSYDVKMKEKGDIPEGYSVSREKKERFSLILESASTNQTSMYLCASSRSGLVLFNEQFFGPGTRLTVL.

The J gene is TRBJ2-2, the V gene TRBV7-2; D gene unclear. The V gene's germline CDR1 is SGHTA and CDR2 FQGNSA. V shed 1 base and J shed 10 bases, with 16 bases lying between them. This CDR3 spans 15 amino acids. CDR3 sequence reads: CASSLVEMGFAELFF. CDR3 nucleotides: TGTGCCAGCAGCTTAGTCGAAATGGGGTTCGCGGAGCTGTTTTTT.